A selection of T cell receptor beta chains follows, all from one sample in a study of human thymus T cells. Clones were sequenced by immunoSEQ multiplex PCR, and TCRdb holds only the in-frame ones, with some missing. The sample lists more than 50,000 clones, nearly 95% occurring once. Sequences were obtained from blood. These receptors were collected from a boy in the first two years of life with a congenital heart defect but otherwise immunologically healthy. Each CDR3 is given with its conserved first and last residue. A D gene is named only where the DNA matches it firmly. Clone size is not always given. Where it is, it says once, few, many or a class for expanded clones.

cdr3_aa: CASSPIGQRETQYF
cdr3_nt: TGCGCCAGCAGCCCCATAGGACAGAGGGAGACCCAGTACTTC
d_call: -
clone_size: -
v_call: TRBV5-1
j_call: TRBJ2-5
cdr3_length: 14

cdr3_aa: CASNGGGNQPQHF
cdr3_nt: TGTGCCAGCAACGGGGGCGGCAATCAGCCCCAGCATTTT
d_call: -
clone_size: -
v_call: TRBV28
j_call: TRBJ1-5
cdr3_length: 13

cdr3_aa: CASSLGGLNYGYTF
cdr3_nt: TGTGCCAGCAGTTTGGGGGGGCTCAACTATGGCTACACCTTC
d_call: -
clone_size: -
v_call: TRBV27
j_call: TRBJ1-2
cdr3_length: 14

cdr3_aa: CAWSSGGWINSPLHF
cdr3_nt: TGTGCCTGGAGTTCGGGAGGTTGGATTAATTCACCCCTCCACTTT
d_call: -
clone_size: -
v_call: TRBV30
j_call: TRBJ1-6
cdr3_length: 15

cdr3_aa: CASSQDRGDTQYF
cdr3_nt: TGTGCCAGCAGCCAAGATCGTGGGGATACGCAGTATTTT
d_call: -
clone_size: once
v_call: TRBV4-2
j_call: TRBJ2-3
cdr3_length: 13

cdr3_aa: CAWSMGGSTDTQYF
cdr3_nt: TGTGCCTGGAGTATGGGGGGCAGCACAGATACGCAGTATTTT
d_call: -
clone_size: -
v_call: TRBV30
j_call: TRBJ2-3
cdr3_length: 14

cdr3_aa: CASSLAWLAGGTGELFF
cdr3_nt: TGTGCCAGCAGCTTGGCCTGGCTAGCGGGGGGCACCGGGGAGCTGTTTTTT
d_call: TRBD2
clone_size: -
v_call: TRBV5-6
j_call: TRBJ2-2
cdr3_length: 17

cdr3_aa: CASSMPGGYGYTF
cdr3_nt: TGTGCCAGTAGTATGCCGGGTGGCTATGGCTACACCTTC
d_call: -
clone_size: -
v_call: TRBV19
j_call: TRBJ1-2
cdr3_length: 13

cdr3_aa: CAWSLGQGGQPQHF
cdr3_nt: TGTGCCTGGAGTTTGGGACAGGGTGGTCAGCCCCAGCATTTT
d_call: TRBD1
clone_size: -
v_call: TRBV30
j_call: TRBJ1-5
cdr3_length: 14

cdr3_aa: CASSQGTGTSPLVGELFF
cdr3_nt: TGCGCCAGCAGCCAAGGGACCGGGACTAGCCCCTTGGTCGGGGAGCTGTTTTTT
d_call: TRBD2
clone_size: -
v_call: TRBV4-1
j_call: TRBJ2-2
cdr3_length: 18

cdr3_aa: CASSGIGYGYTF
cdr3_nt: TGTGCCAGTTCTGGAATTGGCTATGGCTACACCTTC
d_call: -
clone_size: -
v_call: TRBV19
j_call: TRBJ1-2
cdr3_length: 12

cdr3_aa: CASSFRRGPYNEQFF
cdr3_nt: TGTGCCAGCAGCTTTCGGCGGGGGCCATACAATGAGCAGTTCTTC
d_call: -
clone_size: -
v_call: TRBV5-8
j_call: TRBJ2-1
cdr3_length: 15

cdr3_aa: CASSLLPGDEKLFF
cdr3_nt: TGTGCCAGCAGCTTGCTCCCGGGGGATGAAAAACTGTTTTTT
d_call: -
clone_size: -
v_call: TRBV5-6
j_call: TRBJ1-4
cdr3_length: 14

cdr3_aa: CSVGTGADTQYF
cdr3_nt: TGCAGCGTTGGGACAGGGGCAGATACGCAGTATTTT
d_call: TRBD1
clone_size: -
v_call: TRBV29-1
j_call: TRBJ2-3
cdr3_length: 12

cdr3_aa: CASSLGGQGGYEQYF
cdr3_nt: TGTGCCAGCAGCTTGGGGGGACAGGGAGGCTACGAGCAGTACTTC
d_call: TRBD1
clone_size: -
v_call: TRBV5-4
j_call: TRBJ2-7
cdr3_length: 15

cdr3_aa: CASSLSDSQETQYF
cdr3_nt: TGCGCCAGCAGCTTATCGGACAGCCAAGAGACCCAGTACTTC
d_call: -
clone_size: -
v_call: TRBV5-1
j_call: TRBJ2-5
cdr3_length: 14

cdr3_aa: CASSRTGGYGYTF
cdr3_nt: TGTGCCAGTAGTAGGACAGGGGGCTATGGCTACACCTTC
d_call: TRBD1
clone_size: -
v_call: TRBV19
j_call: TRBJ1-2
cdr3_length: 13

cdr3_aa: CASSGDRVYGYTF
cdr3_nt: TGTGCCAGCAGCGGGGACAGGGTCTATGGCTACACCTTC
d_call: TRBD1
clone_size: -
v_call: TRBV9
j_call: TRBJ1-2
cdr3_length: 13

cdr3_aa: CSVGGGGHNNEQFF
cdr3_nt: TGCAGCGTTGGAGGCGGGGGGCACAACAATGAGCAGTTCTTC
d_call: TRBD2
clone_size: -
v_call: TRBV29-1
j_call: TRBJ2-1
cdr3_length: 14

cdr3_aa: CASSPRRSLSNYGYTF
cdr3_nt: TGTGCCAGCAGTCCCCGGAGATCCCTCTCTAACTATGGCTACACCTTC
d_call: -
clone_size: -
v_call: TRBV27
j_call: TRBJ1-2
cdr3_length: 16

cdr3_aa: CSALPGTASYEQYF
cdr3_nt: TGCAGCGCCCTACCTGGGACTGCATCCTACGAGCAGTACTTC
d_call: -
clone_size: -
v_call: TRBV29-1
j_call: TRBJ2-7
cdr3_length: 14

cdr3_aa: CASSLGGGDTEAFF
cdr3_nt: TGTGCCAGCAGCTTGGGGGGGGGAGACACTGAAGCTTTCTTT
d_call: -
clone_size: once
v_call: TRBV5-4
j_call: TRBJ1-1
cdr3_length: 14

cdr3_aa: CASSYSDRDGYTF
cdr3_nt: TGTGCCAGCAGTTACTCTGATCGTGATGGCTACACCTTC
d_call: -
clone_size: -
v_call: TRBV6-5
j_call: TRBJ1-2
cdr3_length: 13

cdr3_aa: CASSLPAGGREKLFF
cdr3_nt: TGTGCCAGCAGTTTACCGGCAGGGGGCCGTGAAAAACTGTTTTTT
d_call: TRBD1
clone_size: -
v_call: TRBV28
j_call: TRBJ1-4
cdr3_length: 15

cdr3_aa: CASSEIGNTIYF
cdr3_nt: TGTGCCAGCAGCGAGATTGGAAACACCATATATTTT
d_call: -
clone_size: -
v_call: TRBV2
j_call: TRBJ1-3
cdr3_length: 12

cdr3_aa: CASSFSVGTGELFF
cdr3_nt: TGTGCCAGCAGCTTCTCGGTGGGCACCGGGGAGCTGTTTTTT
d_call: -
clone_size: -
v_call: TRBV11-2
j_call: TRBJ2-2
cdr3_length: 14

cdr3_aa: CASSLGRPPLFLTGELFF
cdr3_nt: TGTGCCAGCAGCTTGGGAAGGCCTCCCCTATTCCTCACCGGGGAGCTGTTTTTT
d_call: -
clone_size: -
v_call: TRBV5-5
j_call: TRBJ2-2
cdr3_length: 18

cdr3_aa: CASSRDTYEQYF
cdr3_nt: TGTGCCAGCAGCCGGGACACCTACGAGCAGTACTTC
d_call: -
clone_size: -
v_call: TRBV11-1
j_call: TRBJ2-7
cdr3_length: 12

cdr3_aa: CASSVLTDTQYF
cdr3_nt: TGTGCCAGCAGCGTGCTCACAGATACGCAGTATTTT
d_call: -
clone_size: -
v_call: TRBV9
j_call: TRBJ2-3
cdr3_length: 12

cdr3_aa: CASRLGGQPQHF
cdr3_nt: TGTGCCAGCAGGTTAGGGGGGCAGCCCCAGCATTTT
d_call: -
clone_size: -
v_call: TRBV28
j_call: TRBJ1-5
cdr3_length: 12

cdr3_aa: CAWSVGLGATYNSPLHF
cdr3_nt: TGTGCCTGGAGTGTCGGTTTGGGGGCGACCTATAATTCACCCCTCCACTTT
d_call: -
clone_size: -
v_call: TRBV30
j_call: TRBJ1-6
cdr3_length: 17

cdr3_aa: CASKSHSGGGYGYTF
cdr3_nt: TGTGCCAGTAAATCGCACTCGGGGGGCGGCTATGGCTACACCTTC
d_call: -
clone_size: -
v_call: TRBV19
j_call: TRBJ1-2
cdr3_length: 15

cdr3_aa: CASSTPEGGRDEKLFF
cdr3_nt: TGTGCCAGCAGTACCCCCGAGGGGGGGCGAGACGAAAAACTGTTTTTT
d_call: -
clone_size: -
v_call: TRBV28
j_call: TRBJ1-4
cdr3_length: 16

cdr3_aa: CASRGAGAGTEAFF
cdr3_nt: TGTGCCAGCAGGGGGGCAGGGGCGGGAACTGAAGCTTTCTTT
d_call: -
clone_size: once
v_call: TRBV6-1
j_call: TRBJ1-1
cdr3_length: 14

cdr3_aa: CASSLGLAADTQYF
cdr3_nt: TGTGCCAGCAGCTTGGGACTAGCGGCAGATACGCAGTATTTT
d_call: TRBD2
clone_size: -
v_call: TRBV5-6
j_call: TRBJ2-3
cdr3_length: 14

cdr3_aa: CASSIYDRVEQFF
cdr3_nt: TGTGCCAGCAGCATCTACGACAGGGTCGAGCAGTTCTTC
d_call: TRBD1
clone_size: -
v_call: TRBV13
j_call: TRBJ2-1
cdr3_length: 13

cdr3_aa: CASSISLMNHNEQFF
cdr3_nt: TGTGCCAGTAGTATATCATTGATGAACCACAATGAGCAGTTCTTC
d_call: -
clone_size: once
v_call: TRBV19
j_call: TRBJ2-1
cdr3_length: 15

cdr3_aa: CASSLSGSSGNTIYF
cdr3_nt: TGTGCCAGCAGCTTGTCAGGGTCCTCTGGAAACACCATATATTTT
d_call: -
clone_size: -
v_call: TRBV7-2
j_call: TRBJ1-3
cdr3_length: 15

cdr3_aa: CASSFELSNQPQHF
cdr3_nt: TGTGCCAGCAGTTTCGAGTTGAGCAATCAGCCCCAGCATTTT
d_call: -
clone_size: once
v_call: TRBV28
j_call: TRBJ1-5
cdr3_length: 14

cdr3_aa: CASSFTGSLGTDTQYF
cdr3_nt: TGTGCCAGCAGCTTCACGGGGTCGCTGGGCACAGATACGCAGTATTTT
d_call: -
clone_size: -
v_call: TRBV5-4
j_call: TRBJ2-3
cdr3_length: 16

cdr3_aa: CSVVPSTAQDGYTF
cdr3_nt: TGCAGCGTTGTCCCCTCGACAGCGCAGGATGGCTACACCTTC
d_call: -
clone_size: -
v_call: TRBV29-1
j_call: TRBJ1-2
cdr3_length: 14